The sequence of this T cell receptor (beta chain) was determined in a study of blood T cell repertoires in COVID-19. The method was immunoSEQ multiplex PCR; TCRdb's version includes in-frame clones alone and lacks a portion of them. Of about 200,000 clones listed, 85% are singletons. The specimen was peripheral blood. The clonotype comes from a man aged 55 to 70 with COVID-19, enrolled during active disease.

The chain's CDR3 is CASSPLGVQPQHF. The CDR3 DNA is TGTGCCAGCAGCCCCCTCGGGGTTCAGCCCCAGCATTTT. This chain connects TRBV5-5 to TRBJ1-5; D is unclear. This CDR3 spans 13 amino acids. Trimming left V 4 bases short and J 6 bases short, with 11 bases between. The germline V gene encodes CDR1 SGHKS and CDR2 YYEKEE (reference sequence).